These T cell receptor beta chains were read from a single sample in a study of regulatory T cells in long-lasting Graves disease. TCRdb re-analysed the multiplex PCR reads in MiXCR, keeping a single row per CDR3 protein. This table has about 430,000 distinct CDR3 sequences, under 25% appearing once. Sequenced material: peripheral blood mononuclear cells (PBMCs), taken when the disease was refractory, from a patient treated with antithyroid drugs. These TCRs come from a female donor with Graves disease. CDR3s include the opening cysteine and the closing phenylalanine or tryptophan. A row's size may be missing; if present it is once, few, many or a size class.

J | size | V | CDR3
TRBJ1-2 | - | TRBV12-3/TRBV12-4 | CASRTGGGGYTF
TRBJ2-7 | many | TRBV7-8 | CASSLVQDSYEQYF
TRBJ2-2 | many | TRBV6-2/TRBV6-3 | CASSYSGPTNTGELFF
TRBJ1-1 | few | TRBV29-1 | CSVARGPNTEAFF
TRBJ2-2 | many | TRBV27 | CASSSTGELFF
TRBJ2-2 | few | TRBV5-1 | CASSLRNLGELFF
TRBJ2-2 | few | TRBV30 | CAWSLEGLVGTGELFF
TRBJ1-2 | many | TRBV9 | CASSVPGTGAPYGYTF
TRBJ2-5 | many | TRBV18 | CASSPPLEETQYF
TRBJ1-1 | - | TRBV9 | CASSVGGGTTEAFF
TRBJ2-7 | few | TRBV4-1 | CASSLGPAASYEQYF
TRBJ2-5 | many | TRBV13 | CASSLVAGGLETQYF
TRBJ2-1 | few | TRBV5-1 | CASSLSILAGGPVYNEQFF
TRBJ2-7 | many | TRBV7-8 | CASSLGLAGDPYEQYF
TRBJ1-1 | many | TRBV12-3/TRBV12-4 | CASSIGTMLWHTEAFF
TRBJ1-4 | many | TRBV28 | CASSPSGQSATNEKLFF
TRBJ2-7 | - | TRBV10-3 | CAISDSGLAGKYF
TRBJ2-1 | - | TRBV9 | CASSGPRNEQFF
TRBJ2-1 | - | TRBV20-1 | CSARGGLAAYNEQSF
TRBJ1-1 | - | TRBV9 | CASSQPGQGIMNTEAFF
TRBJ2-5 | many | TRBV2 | CASSFGPQETQYF